These 30 T cell receptor beta chains were sequenced from one sample in a study of shared clonotypes between healthy human individuals. The table came from immunoSEQ multiplex PCR; TCRdb's copy has only in-frame clones and leaves some out. The sample holds about 2 million clones, about 95% seen once. The naive CD8 fraction comprised CD45RO-negative cells positively selected for CCR7 and excluded terminally differentiated effector memory CD45RA+ cells. Sequencing was done on a sample of naive CD8+ T cells sorted from blood. The receptors derive from a young man in good health.

The rearrangement uses TRBV6-5 and TRBJ1-2, with D perhaps TRBD1 (6 bases). V lost 6 bases and J 6 bases, leaving 14 bases between the germline ends. From germline, CDR1 is MNHEY and CDR2 SVGAGI. This CDR3 has 13 residues. CDR3 protein: CASSTTGTDGYTF. CDR3 DNA: TGTGCCAGCAGCACTACAGGGACGGATGGCTACACCTTC.

The chain carries TRBV4-1 and TRBJ1-1; D gene unclear. This CDR3 contains 15 residues. Germline CDR1 and CDR2: MGHRA and YSYEKL. Trimming took off 1 base at V and 1 base at J, with 10 bases between the two ends. CDR3 nucleotide sequence: TGCGCCAGCAGCCAAGTAGGGCATTCGAACACTGAAGCTTTCTTT. Its protein is CASSQVGHSNTEAFF.

On this clone: Additional DNA sequences in this sample encode the identical CDR3. The chain has TRBV5-6 and TRBJ2-5; D may be TRBD2 (6 bases). This CDR3 is 15 amino acids long. V lost 4 bases and J lost 2, with 15 bases in between. Per the germline V gene, CDR1 is SGHDT and CDR2 is YYEEEE. The CDR3 DNA is TGTGCCAGCAGCCTGGAGGGAACCCTTCAAGAGACCCAGTACTTC. Translating gives CASSLEGTLQETQYF.

This chain joins TRBV5-6 and TRBJ2-2; 8 bases are a match to TRBD2. Germline CDR1 and CDR2: SGHDT and YYEEEE. V shed 7 bases, J shed 4 bases, and the junction held 3 bases outside the gene matches. CDR3 size: 13 residues. CDR3 DNA sequence: TGTGCCAGCCGTGCGGGGGGCACCGGGGAGCTGTTTTTT. It is translated as CASRAGGTGELFF.

On this clone: Other DNA sequences in the sample encode the same CDR3. The CDR3 loop reads CASSLGGPYEQYF. CDR3 bases: TGTGCCAGCAGCCTAGGGGGCCCCTACGAGCAGTACTTC. The rearrangement joins TRBV5-6 to TRBJ2-7; 7 bases are a match to TRBD1. Germline CDR1 is SGHDT and CDR2 is YYEEEE. CDR3 size: 13 residues. V was pared by 4 bases and J by 2 bases, with 3 bases of the junction left unmatched.

This sequence joins TRBV19 and TRBJ1-2, with D unresolved. The V and J ends lost 2 bases and 0 bases respectively, with 10 bases between them. Germline V gene lookup returns CDR1 LNHDA and CDR2 SQIVND (reference sequence). The CDR3 is 15 amino acids. Here the CDR3 DNA reads TGTGCCAGTAGTATATGGCAGGAAGCTAACTATGGCTACACCTTC. It specifies CASSIWQEANYGYTF.

The chain carries TRBV4-1 and TRBJ2-7; the D is unclear. The CDR3 loop spans 15 amino acids. V lost 0 bases and J 2 bases, leaving 11 bases between the germline ends. Germline lookup yields CDR1 MGHRA and CDR2 YSYEKL. The CDR3: CASSQEGADAYEQYF. CDR3 DNA: TGCGCCAGCAGCCAAGAGGGCGCGGACGCCTACGAGCAGTACTTC.

CDR3 sequence: CASSPPRDRGPNTEAFF. The DNA of the CDR3 is TGTGCCAGCAGCCCGCCCCGGGACAGGGGGCCGAACACTGAAGCTTTCTTT. This chain uses TRBV7-9 with TRBJ1-1; TRBD1 aligns across 12 bases. The CDR3 has 17 residues. Losses at the gene ends were 5 bases for V and 1 base for J; bases not matched to a gene: 8. Germline lookup yields CDR1 SEHNR and CDR2 FQNEAQ (reference sequence).

This clone was counted once. V gene TRBV2 combines with J gene TRBJ2-1; perhaps TRBD2 as D (6 bases). The CDR3 is 16 amino acids. The germline V gene has CDR1 SNHLY and CDR2 FYNNEI. V was pared by 8 bases and J by 3 bases, with 20 bases between. The CDR3 region has the DNA TGTGCCAGCCGAGGGTTCGGGGGTACAAGCTACAATGAGCAGTTCTTC. It is translated as CASRGFGGTSYNEQFF.

The chain carries TRBV5-6 and TRBJ2-7; a possible D gene is TRBD1 (6 bases). Deletions cut 0 bases from V and 7 bases from J, with 20 bases between. This CDR3 is built from 16 residues. Germline CDR1 and CDR2: SGHDT and YYEEEE. The CDR3, as DNA: TGTGCCAGCAGCTTGGCAGGGGCCAGCCCTTTTGGGGAGCAGTACTTC. Residues: CASSLAGASPFGEQYF.

This chain uses TRBV27 with TRBJ2-3, with TRBD2 matching over 11 bases. The CDR3 is 14 amino acids. The V segment lost 5 bases and the J segment 5 bases; nucleotides outside the gene matches: 3. The germline V gene encodes CDR1 MNHEY and CDR2 SMNVEV (reference sequence). CDR3 in DNA: TGTGCCAGCAGTGTACTAGCGGGGGAAGATACGCAGTATTTT. Translated, it gives CASSVLAGEDTQYF.

This chain joins TRBV5-1 and TRBJ2-7; 7 bases align to TRBD1. This CDR3 is 15 amino acids long. Germline values: CDR1 SGHRS, CDR2 YFSETQ. The trim removed 3 bases at V and 3 bases at J, leaving 9 bases unmatched. Here the CDR3 DNA reads TGCGCCAGCAGCTCGGAGACAGGGATTCTCTACGAGCAGTACTTC. As protein: CASSSETGILYEQYF. The full variable domain, with the rest looked up from reference TRBV5-1 and TRBJ2-7, is KAGVTQTPRYLIKTRGQQVTLSCSPISGHRSVSWYQQTPGQGLQFLFEYFSETQRNKGNFPGRFSGRQFSNSRSEMNVSTLELGDSALYLCASSSETGILYEQYFGPGTRLTVT.

The chain employs TRBV2 and TRBJ2-1; unclear D gene. V was pared by 3 bases and J by 9 bases, with 6 bases between. From germline, CDR1 is SNHLY and CDR2 FYNNEI. The CDR3 is 11 residues long. CDR3 sequence: CASSDRIEQFF. In nucleotides, the CDR3 is TGTGCCAGCAGTGATCGTATTGAGCAGTTCTTC.

Written as DNA, the CDR3 is TGTGCCAGCAGTGAATCGGGTAGGTCTGGAAAGTACTTC. This translates into CASSESGRSGKYF. This chain links TRBV25-1 with TRBJ2-7; D not certain. The germline V gene has CDR1 MGHDK and CDR2 SYGVNS. The germline V and J ends were trimmed by 1 base and 11 bases, with 15 bases remaining between them. CDR3 size: 13 residues.

This clone was recorded only once. The chain joins TRBV30 to TRBJ2-1, with D perhaps TRBD1 (5 bases). This CDR3 is 15 amino acids long. Germline values: CDR1 GTSNPN, CDR2 SVGIG (reference sequence). The V gene lost 4 bases and the J gene lost 0 bases, with 13 bases spanning the gap. The CDR3 reads CAWMGIQGSYNEQFF. DNA of the CDR3: TGTGCCTGGATGGGTATTCAGGGCTCCTACAATGAGCAGTTCTTC. Variable domain in full (rest from reference TRBV30 and TRBJ2-1): SQTIHQWPATLVQPVGSPLSLECTVEGTSNPNLYWYRQAAGRGLQLLFYSVGIGQISSEVPQNLSASRPQDRQFILSSKKLLLSDSGFYLCAWMGIQGSYNEQFFGPGTRLTVL.

The gene calls are TRBV25-1 and TRBJ2-3; 8 bases fit TRBD2. The CDR3 is made up of 16 amino acids. V trimming: 4 bases; J trimming: 0 bases; junction bases outside the gene matches: 6. Germline V gene lookup returns CDR1 MGHDK and CDR2 SYGVNS. The CDR3 is CASSGFRGGSTDTQYF. The CDR3 region has the DNA TGTGCCAGCAGTGGCTTCCGCGGGGGGAGCACAGATACGCAGTATTTT.

The chain recombines TRBV5-1 with TRBJ2-5, with 7 bases aligning to TRBD2. This CDR3 is 14 amino acids long. The V and J ends lost 1 base and 5 bases, in that order; junction bases with no gene match: 5. Per germline, CDR1 SGHRS and CDR2 YFSETQ. The CDR3 DNA reads as TGCGCCAGCAGCTTGTCCGGGCGGGAGGAGACCCAGTACTTC. This gives the protein CASSLSGREETQYF.

The chain has TRBV6-1 and TRBJ2-7, with 9 bases identical to TRBD1. Trimming removed 1 base from V and 3 bases from J; junction bases left unmatched: 7. This CDR3 is built from 16 residues. The V gene's germline CDR1 is MNHNS and CDR2 SASEGT. For the CDR3, the DNA is TGTGCCAGCAGTGAAGGACCCCCGGGACAGGGCTACGAGCAGTACTTC. Protein product: CASSEGPPGQGYEQYF.

V is TRBV28 and J is TRBJ1-4, with 7 bases that match TRBD1. The V and J ends lost 5 bases and 7 bases, in that order; junction bases with no gene match: 4. The CDR3 has 13 amino acids. Per the germline V gene, CDR1 is MDHEN and CDR2 is SYDVKM. The CDR3 loop is CASSPDRAEKLFF. CDR3 nucleotide sequence: TGTGCCAGCAGTCCAGACAGGGCTGAAAAACTGTTTTTT.

Regarding this clone: The sample has other DNA sequences that encode this CDR3 too. The chain employs TRBV7-2 and TRBJ2-3; 12 nucleotides match TRBD2. The germline gives CDR1 SGHTA, CDR2 FQGNSA. The CDR3 is 16 residues long. With V trimmed by 5 bases and J by 3 bases, 6 bases remained unmatched. The CDR3 nucleotides read TGTGCCAGCAGCCCAGGACTAGCGGGGTTGACAGATACGCAGTATTTT. Translating it yields CASSPGLAGLTDTQYF.

The chain recombines TRBV11-2 with TRBJ1-6, with 9 bases fitting TRBD1. Per the germline V gene, CDR1 is SGHAT and CDR2 is FQNNGV. V dropped 1 base and J dropped 10; count of bases not matched to a gene: 11. CDR3 length: 17 amino acids. The CDR3 coding sequence is TGTGCCAGCAGCTTAGGGTTCACTGGACAGGGGAGCTCACCCCTCCACTTT. It is translated as CASSLGFTGQGSSPLHF.

DNA of the CDR3: TGTGCCTGGACCAACCGGAAAGGGGTGGGGAGCACAGATACGCAGTATTTT. Translation: CAWTNRKGVGSTDTQYF. The chain has TRBV30 and TRBJ2-3; the D gene is possibly TRBD1 (5 bases). Trimming pared 4 bases from V and 0 bases from J, leaving 20 bases between. Germline assignment: CDR1 GTSNPN and CDR2 SVGIG (reference sequence). CDR3 size: 17 residues.

This chain uses TRBV13 with TRBJ2-1, with D maybe TRBD2 (6 bases). This CDR3 is 16 amino acids long. Between the trimmed V and J ends, which lost 3 bases and 1 base, there was a span of 13 bases. Per the germline V gene, CDR1 is PRHDT and CDR2 is FYEKMQ (reference sequence). CDR3 DNA sequence: TGTGCCAGCAGCTTTAGAGCGGGCCAGTCCTACAATGAGCAGTTCTTC. The encoded protein is CASSFRAGQSYNEQFF.

This chain uses TRBV6-5 with TRBJ2-1; D is perhaps TRBD2 (6 bases). This CDR3 has 16 residues. Germline lookup yields CDR1 MNHEY and CDR2 SVGAGI. V lost 4 bases, J lost 2 bases, and 15 bases lay in between. The CDR3 sequence: CASSLTRERPYNEQFF. The CDR3 bases are TGTGCCAGCAGTTTGACCCGGGAGCGTCCCTACAATGAGCAGTTCTTC.

The CDR3 loop is CASSAQQGTGGYGYTF. Written as DNA, the CDR3 is TGTGCCAGCAGCGCCCAGCAAGGGACAGGGGGCTATGGCTACACCTTC. The V gene is TRBV13, the J gene TRBJ1-2; 11 bases line up with TRBD1. CDR1 and CDR2 (germline): PRHDT, FYEKMQ (reference sequence). The V and J ends lost 5 bases and 4 bases, in that order; junction bases with no gene match: 9. This CDR3 contains 16 residues. The complete variable domain, with remaining parts taken from reference TRBV13 and TRBJ1-2, reads AAGVIQSPRHLIKEKRETATLKCYPIPRHDTVYWYQQGPGQDPQFLISFYEKMQSDKGSIPDRFSAQQFSDYHSELNMSSLELGDSALYFCASSAQQGTGGYGYTFGSGTRLTVV.

This clone was counted a few times. The gene calls are TRBV2 and TRBJ1-2; no reliable D call. The germline gives CDR1 SNHLY, CDR2 FYNNEI. V shed 4 bases and J shed 6 bases, with 15 bases lying between them. The CDR3 contains 14 residues. DNA of the CDR3: TGTGCCAGCAGTGCGATAATTTGGTCTGATGGCTACACCTTC. Translating it yields CASSAIIWSDGYTF.

The J gene is TRBJ1-2, the V gene TRBV10-3; D remains unclear. Germline V gene sequence: CDR1 ENHRY, CDR2 SYGVKD. The V gene lost 3 bases and the J gene lost 2 bases, with 13 bases spanning the gap. This CDR3 has 15 residues. The DNA of the CDR3 is TGTGCCATCAGTGACGGCCACCACTGGAACTATGGCTACACCTTC. Translation: CAISDGHHWNYGYTF.

V and J are TRBV30 and TRBJ2-3; TRBD2 agrees at 13 bases. The length of the CDR3 is 18 residues. The J segment lost 0 bases and the V segment lost 7 bases, leaving 13 bases of the junction unmatched. Per germline, CDR1 GTSNPN and CDR2 SVGIG (reference sequence). CDR3 sequence (DNA): TGTGCCTACACCGGGACTAGCGGGGCCCTTATAAGCACAGATACGCAGTATTTT. It specifies CAYTGTSGALISTDTQYF. Combining the CDR3 with reference TRBV30 and TRBJ2-3 gives the whole variable domain SQTIHQWPATLVQPVGSPLSLECTVEGTSNPNLYWYRQAAGRGLQLLFYSVGIGQISSEVPQNLSASRPQDRQFILSSKKLLLSDSGFYLCAYTGTSGALISTDTQYFGPGTRLTVL.

With regard to this clone: This CDR3 is also generated by other DNA sequences in the sample. V usage is TRBV5-1 and J usage is TRBJ2-7; D is unresolved. V was cut by 0 bases and J by 7 bases, with 8 bases left in between. The CDR3 sequence is 12 residues long. Germline CDR1 and CDR2: SGHRS and YFSETQ. This CDR3 is CASSLDGVEQYF. CDR3 coding DNA: TGCGCCAGCAGCTTGGACGGTGTTGAGCAGTACTTC.

The chain carries TRBV5-1 and TRBJ1-3; the D is unclear. Germline assignment: CDR1 SGHRS and CDR2 YFSETQ. This CDR3 is 15 amino acids long. V lost 0 bases and J lost 0, with 7 bases in between. CDR3 sequence: CASSLDGTSGNTIYF. The CDR3 DNA reads TGCGCCAGCAGCTTGGACGGAACCTCTGGAAACACCATATATTTT.